The sequence of this TCR beta chain was determined in a study of lymphopenia after photon versus proton radiotherapy. On this clone itself: As yet, its antigen is unknown.

This CDR3 comprises 17 residues. Broader study findings: Larger post-nadir TCR diversity loss correlated inversely with survival in deceased patients. Oligoclonal CD8+ Temra expansion after nadir drove photon patients' diversity drop.

Produced via immunoSEQ multiplex PCR; TCRdb's table is partial and in-frame only. The repertoire includes tens of thousands of clones, around 83% of them detected once, and about 9.3% sits in the top ten. The chain carries TRBV21-1 and TRBJ1-5. TRBV21-1 is marked as a pseudogene. This clonotype was obtained from a woman aged 70-85 years with pancreatic cancer. Some clones in this sample may be carry-over from other donors' samples. The input for sequencing was peripheral blood, taken from a patient treated with proton-based radiotherapy. Here the CDR3 DNA reads TGTGCCAGCAGCAAAGGACGGAGGGGTTATAGCAATCAGCCCCAGCATTTT. Residues: CASSKGRRGYSNQPQHF.